This T cell receptor beta chain originates from a study of T-cell memory formation after mild COVID-19. Overall study context: Largely, TCR clusters stayed within a single donor.

Via MiXCR, TCRdb re-called the 5' RACE reads, giving one row per CDR3 protein. The sample has more than 100,000 distinct CDR3 sequences; 17% are singletons. This clonotype was detected a few times. The germline V gene encodes CDR1 MNHEY and CDR2 SVGEGT. The CDR3 totals 13 residues. The V and J ends lost 11 bases and 6 bases respectively, with 18 bases between them. V and J are TRBV6-2 or TRBV6-3 and TRBJ2-3; either TRBD1 or TRBD2 may supply D (6 bases each). The TCR comes from a man aged 18 to 35 who had mild COVID-19 (a few samples of this study predate the infection). Cell type and time point are not known. Sequencing input: PBMCs or a T cell subset sorted from them (not recorded which). The CDR3 region is CAGGDTGLDTQYF. In DNA form, the CDR3 reads TGTGCCGGAGGGGATACAGGGCTTGATACGCAGTATTTT.